This entry lists 5 T cell receptor beta chains sequenced from one sample in a study of patients and donors after allogeneic stem cell transplantation (dated by TCRdb to 2019 to 2021). Libraries were built with RT-PCR. The run used a NextSeq 550. TCRdb trimmed the raw reads at Q25, called clones with MiXCR and kept productive beta chains. Rows merge per CDR3 protein into single entries with the most common DNA and genes. The sample data list 400,000 to 500,000 distinct CDR3 sequences, and more than 15% of these were observed just once. The top ten constitute about 7% of the sample. The source material was blood, either unsorted or a sorted T cell fraction (not recorded which). Receptors were obtained from a human donor who was either an allogeneic HSCT recipient or a stem cell or donor lymphocyte infusion donor (not recorded which). It is not recorded whose cells these are; they may come from a transplant donor.

The chain employs TRBV5-1 and TRBJ1-3; D not resolved. Germline lookup yields CDR1 SGHRS and CDR2 YFSETQ. The CDR3 is 14 amino acids. V was shortened by 5 bases and J by 3 bases, with 12 bases between the two germline ends. In DNA, the CDR3 is TGCGCCAGCAGAACAACGGGGAATGGAAACACCATATATTTT. Translation gives CASRTTGNGNTIYF.

This clonotype has just a few counts. The CDR3 is CASSPWGGGYEQYF. The CDR3 nucleotides are TGTGCCAGCAGTCCTTGGGGGGGCGGGTACGAGCAGTACTTC. The chain joins TRBV27 to TRBJ2-7, with D perhaps TRBD2 (7 bases). V was cut by 5 bases and J by 4 bases, with 15 bases left in between. The length of the CDR3 is 14 residues. The germline V gene encodes CDR1 MNHEY and CDR2 SMNVEV (reference sequence).

The chain recombines TRBV6-2 or TRBV6-3 with TRBJ2-1; 10 nucleotides align to TRBD1. The CDR3 runs 15 residues. The V and J ends lost 10 bases and 3 bases, in that order; junction bases with no gene match: 9. The germline gives CDR1 MNHEY, CDR2 SVGEGT. The CDR3, as DNA: TGTGCCATTAGTTACAGGACAGGGGGCTACAATGAGCAGTTCTTC. Translating gives CAISYRTGGYNEQFF.

The table lists this clonotype with a few counts. This chain joins TRBV10-3 and TRBJ2-1; no clear D gene. Trimming shortened V by 2 bases and J by 13 bases, and 18 bases separated the two germline ends. Germline-derived CDR1 and CDR2 are ENHRY and SYGVKD. There are 14 residues in the CDR3. The CDR3 protein is CAISETSLLRFQFF. The CDR3 bases are TGTGCCATCAGTGAGACCAGCCTACTACGATTTCAGTTCTTC.

This clonotype was counted between two and nine times. V is TRBV20-1 and J is TRBJ2-4; maybe TRBD2 (5 bases). The V gene lost 6 bases and the J gene lost 1 base, with 16 bases spanning the gap. The CDR3 runs 15 residues. In germline, CDR1 is DFQATT, CDR2 SNEGSKA (reference sequence). CDR3 protein: CSAMSPRGAKNIQYF. CDR3 nucleotides: TGCAGTGCCATGAGTCCCCGAGGGGCCAAAAACATTCAGTACTTC.